This entry is about one T cell receptor beta chain. The antigen is not known. This record comes from a study of identical twins. Study-wide results and caveats: Cross-sectional statistics, not tracking of the same donors, supported the conclusions.

TCRdb analysed the 5' RACE reads with MiXCR anew, one entry per CDR3 protein. The data contain about 790,000 distinct CDR3 sequences, 15% to 20% of them singletons. The same data also contributed to another study, on T cells expressing NK-cell markers. That work states: Several experiments confined sorting to alpha-beta TCR T cells with an anti-gamma-delta TCR antibody.

Sequenced input: PBMCs. The clonotype originates from a young woman in good health.

This CDR3 reads CASSLSGRGGSSYEQYF. The DNA of the CDR3 is TGTGCCAGCAGTTTATCAGGGCGGGGGGGGAGCTCCTACGAGCAGTACTTC. The V call is TRBV6-5, the J call TRBJ2-7, with 9 bases fitting TRBD2. The CDR3 spans 17 residues. V lost 4 bases, J lost 0 bases, and 10 bases stayed unmatched. Per the germline V gene, CDR1 is MNHEY and CDR2 is SVGAGI.